Listed here is a single T cell receptor (beta chain). Deletions cut 1 base from V and 6 bases from J, with 24 bases between. The germline CDR1 and CDR2 sequences are SGHVS and FQNEAQ. The CDR3 is 18 amino acids. Only in-frame clones appear in the TCRdb table, and some are missing; sequencing was by immunoSEQ multiplex PCR. The data hold about 74,000 clones, with approximately 95% observed a single time. The data were obtained in a study of technical replicates of blood from several donors. The sequenced sample consisted of T cells isolated from PBMCs. The sequence derives from a human donor in good health. The V gene is TRBV7-8, the J gene TRBJ1-2; the D gene is possibly TRBD1 (6 bases). The CDR3 protein is CASSLVRPYDRLWDGYTF. The DNA for the CDR3 is TGTGCCAGCAGCTTAGTGAGGCCATACGACAGGCTCTGGGATGGCTACACCTTC.